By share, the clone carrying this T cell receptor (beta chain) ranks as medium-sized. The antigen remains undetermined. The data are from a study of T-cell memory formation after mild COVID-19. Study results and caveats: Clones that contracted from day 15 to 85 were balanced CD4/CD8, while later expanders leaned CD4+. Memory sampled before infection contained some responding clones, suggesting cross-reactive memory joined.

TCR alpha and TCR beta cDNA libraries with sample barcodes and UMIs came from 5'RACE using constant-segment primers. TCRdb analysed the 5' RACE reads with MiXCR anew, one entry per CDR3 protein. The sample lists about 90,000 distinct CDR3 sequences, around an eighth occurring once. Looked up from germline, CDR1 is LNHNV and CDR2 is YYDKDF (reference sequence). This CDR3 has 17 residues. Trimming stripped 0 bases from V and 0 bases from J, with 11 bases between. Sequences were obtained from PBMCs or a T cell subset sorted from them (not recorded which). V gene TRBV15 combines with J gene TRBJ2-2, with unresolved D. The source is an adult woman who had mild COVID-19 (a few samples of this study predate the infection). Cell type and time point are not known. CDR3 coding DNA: TGTGCCACCAGCAGAGATCAAGCCAGCCCGAACACCGGGGAGCTGTTTTTT. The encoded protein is CATSRDQASPNTGELFF.